These 22 T cell receptor beta chains originate from one sample sequenced in a study of shared clonotypes between healthy human individuals. Generated by immunoSEQ multiplex PCR, the TCRdb table keeps only in-frame clones and is missing some. The data contain around 88,000 clones, roughly three quarters of them singletons. The sample taken for sequencing was memory CD8+ T cells sorted from blood. Subset noted: CD45RO+ cells pooled with CCR7-negative TemRA cells. The receptors come from a man aged 30-40 years in good health.

The CDR3 bases are TGTGCCAGCAGCAAACAACCTAGCGGGAGTTCCAATGAGCAGTTCTTC. It translates to CASSKQPSGSSNEQFF. The rearrangement joins TRBV21-1 to TRBJ2-1; the table assigns TRBD2, which was not confirmed against the DNA. TRBV21-1 is tagged as a pseudogene. The CDR3 runs 16 residues.

This clone qualifies as medium-sized. J is TRBJ2-1 and V is TRBV28; D is undetermined. The ends were cut back, 5 bases at V and 6 bases at J, with 8 bases in the middle. The CDR3 covers 12 residues. Germline CDR1 and CDR2: MDHEN and SYDVKM. CDR3 in DNA: TGTGCCAGCAGTCCTTACTCCAATGAGCAGTTCTTC. Protein sequence: CASSPYSNEQFF.

This clone came up a few times. The genes are TRBV23-1 and TRBJ1-1; perhaps TRBD1 as D (5 bases). TRBV23-1 is identified as an open reading frame with a role that is uncertain. The CDR3 length is 14 residues. The germline V and J ends were trimmed by 6 bases and 9 bases, with 20 bases remaining between them. The CDR3 region is CASSRNRYLNQAFF. The CDR3 DNA reads TGCGCCAGCAGCCGGAACAGGTACCTCAACCAAGCTTTCTTT.

The V call is TRBV27, the J call TRBJ1-1; D gene ambiguous. Germline CDR1 is MNHEY and CDR2 is SMNVEV (reference sequence). V was clipped by 3 bases and J by 4 bases, with 15 bases between them. The CDR3 contains 15 residues. The CDR3 spells CASSFTQQSRTEAFF. CDR3 nucleotides: TGTGCCAGCAGTTTCACACAACAAAGCCGCACTGAAGCTTTCTTT.

V gene TRBV7-8 combines with J gene TRBJ1-2; 9 bases agree with TRBD1. The CDR3 has 14 amino acids. CDR1 is SGHVS and CDR2 is FQNEAQ in the germline V gene. The trim removed 3 bases at V and 8 bases at J, leaving 7 bases unmatched. The CDR3 here is CASSFKQGADGYTF. In DNA form, the CDR3 reads TGTGCCAGCAGCTTCAAACAGGGGGCGGACGGCTACACCTTC.

The chain has TRBV14 and TRBJ1-1, with 10 bases identical to TRBD1. V lost 3 bases, J lost 1 base, and 11 bases stayed unmatched. Germline CDR1 reads SGHDN; CDR2 reads FVKESK. The CDR3 sequence is 18 residues long. CDR3 sequence: CASSHIGTGVFRNTEAFF. The DNA for the CDR3 is TGTGCCAGCAGCCATATCGGGACAGGGGTATTTCGGAACACTGAAGCTTTCTTT.

The chain is built from TRBV5-1 and TRBJ1-4; D not certain. CDR1 SGHRS and CDR2 YFSETQ come from the germline V gene. The CDR3 covers 16 residues. The V end lost 4 bases, the J end lost 5 bases, and 18 bases lay between the germline ends. CDR3 bases: TGCGCCAGCAGCCGAACTTTGACCAAGGACAATGAAAAACTGTTTTTT. It codes for CASSRTLTKDNEKLFF. Combining the CDR3 with reference TRBV5-1 and TRBJ1-4 gives the whole variable domain KAGVTQTPRYLIKTRGQQVTLSCSPISGHRSVSWYQQTPGQGLQFLFEYFSETQRNKGNFPGRFSGRQFSNSRSEMNVSTLELGDSALYLCASSRTLTKDNEKLFFGSGTQLSVL.

J is TRBJ2-6 and V is TRBV2; D is perhaps TRBD2 (6 bases). The V gene lost 8 bases and the J gene lost 0 bases, with 8 bases spanning the gap. The CDR3 consists of 14 residues. Germline CDR1 reads SNHLY; CDR2 reads FYNNEI. CDR3 coding DNA: TGTGCCAGCCGGGGGTACTCTGGGGCCAACGTCCTGACTTTC. Protein product: CASRGYSGANVLTF. Full variable domain (missing parts from reference TRBV2 and TRBJ2-6): EPEVTQTPSHQVTQMGQEVILRCVPISNHLYFYWYRQILGQKVEFLVSFYNNEISEKSEIFDDQFSVERPDGSNFTLKIRSTKLEDSAMYFCASRGYSGANVLTFGAGSRLTVL.

To note about this clone: Other DNA sequences in this sample translate to the same CDR3. V and J are TRBV6-5 and TRBJ2-7; TRBD1 matches at 7 bases. V was clipped by 2 bases and J by 3 bases; unmatched bases: 4. CDR3 length: 14 amino acids. Germline-derived CDR1 and CDR2 are MNHEY and SVGAGI. This CDR3 is CASSYGAGGYEQYF. The CDR3 bases are TGTGCCAGCAGTTACGGTGCAGGGGGCTACGAGCAGTACTTC.

This clone was picked up a small number of times. V and J are TRBV6-6 and TRBJ2-1, with a possible D match to TRBD2 (6 bases). CDR3 length: 11 residues. From germline, CDR1 is MNHNY and CDR2 SVGAGI (reference sequence). The germline V and J ends were trimmed by 7 bases and 8 bases, with 9 bases remaining between them. CDR3 sequence reads: CASKERDEQFF. In DNA form, the CDR3 reads TGTGCCAGCAAAGAGCGGGATGAGCAGTTCTTC.

The chain combines TRBV19 with TRBJ2-3, with 9 bases fitting TRBD2. This CDR3 contains 15 residues. In germline, CDR1 is LNHDA, CDR2 SQIVND (reference sequence). V lost 4 bases to trimming and J lost 5 bases; unmatched junction nucleotides: 7. The CDR3 protein is CASSRDSGSQDTQYF. The CDR3 coding sequence is TGTGCCAGTAGTAGAGATAGCGGGAGTCAAGATACGCAGTATTTT. The full variable domain, its missing parts supplied by reference TRBV19 and TRBJ2-3, is DGGITQSPKYLFRKEGQNVTLSCEQNLNHDAMYWYRQDPGQGLRLIYYSQIVNDFQKGDIAEGYSVSREKKESFPLTVTSAQKNPTAFYLCASSRDSGSQDTQYFGPGTRLTVL.

The V call is TRBV25-1, the J call TRBJ2-5; D may be TRBD1 or TRBD2 (7 bases each). The V end lost 7 bases, the J end lost 2 bases, and 17 bases lay between the germline ends. There are 15 residues in the CDR3. CDR1 is MGHDK, CDR2 SYGVNS, per germline. CDR3 amino acids: CASTPGGERQETQYF. As DNA, the CDR3 is TGTGCCAGCACCCCAGGGGGGGAACGGCAAGAGACCCAGTACTTC. The variable domain in full, completed from reference TRBV25-1 and TRBJ2-5, reads EADIYQTPRYLVIGTGKKITLECSQTMGHDKMYWYQQDPGMELHLIHYSYGVNSTEKGDLSSESTVSRIRTEHFPLTLESARPSHTSQYLCASTPGGERQETQYFGPGTRLLVL.

Remarks on this clone: The sample contains more than one DNA sequence encoding this CDR3. The rearrangement joins TRBV11-2 to TRBJ2-7; D unresolved. V was shortened by 1 base and J by 0 bases, with 7 bases between the two germline ends. Germline CDR1 reads SGHAT; CDR2 reads FQNNGV. The CDR3 has 14 residues. The CDR3 DNA sequence: TGTGCCAGCAGCTTAGGTAGGGTCTCCTACGAGCAGTACTTC. Encoded protein: CASSLGRVSYEQYF. Together with reference TRBV11-2 and TRBJ2-7, the CDR3 gives the full variable domain: EAGVAQSPRYKIIEKRQSVAFWCNPISGHATLYWYQQILGQGPKLLIQFQNNGVVDDSQLPKDRFSAERLKGVDSTLKIQPAKLEDSAVYLCASSLGRVSYEQYFGPGTRLTVT.

This clone has a count of ten or more. V gene TRBV28 combines with J gene TRBJ1-1; 7 bases are a match to TRBD1. Germline V lookup: CDR1 MDHEN, CDR2 SYDVKM. This CDR3 has 11 amino acids. Trimming took 7 bases from V and 6 from J; bases not matched to a gene: 2. CDR3: CASKGASEAFF. Here the CDR3 DNA reads TGTGCCAGCAAGGGGGCTTCTGAAGCTTTCTTT.

In its sample, this clone was seen a few times. This chain links TRBV9 with TRBJ2-7; the D gene is possibly TRBD2 (5 bases). V lost 3 bases and J 3 bases, leaving 13 bases between the germline ends. The CDR3 covers 14 residues. The germline V gene has CDR1 SGDLS and CDR2 YYNGEE. The CDR3 spells CASSAGVVDYEQYF. The DNA for the CDR3 is TGTGCCAGCAGCGCCGGGGTTGTGGACTACGAGCAGTACTTC.

The V and J genes are TRBV18 and TRBJ2-5; no reliable D call. This CDR3 has 15 residues. Germline CDR1 reads KGHSH; CDR2 reads LQKENI. The ends were cut back, 0 bases at V and 5 bases at J, with 13 bases in the middle. DNA for the CDR3: TGTGCCAGCTCACCACCCCAGGCCTACCGGGAGACCCAGTACTTC. This gives the protein CASSPPQAYRETQYF.

This clone was counted at least ten times. The rearrangement uses TRBV10-3 and TRBJ2-1; 9 bases align to TRBD1. The CDR3 is 13 amino acids. The V gene end was trimmed by 8 bases and the J gene end by 5 bases; junction bases not matched to a gene: 4. Per germline, CDR1 ENHRY and CDR2 SYGVKD. In DNA, the CDR3 is TGTGCCATCGACAGGGGGGAAAACAATGAGCAGTTCTTC. Translation gives CAIDRGENNEQFF.

A few counts support this clone. The rearrangement links TRBV6-4 to TRBJ2-5; a weak D match, TRBD1 (5 bases). CDR1 MRHNA and CDR2 SNTAGT come from the germline V gene. The CDR3 is made up of 16 amino acids. V was clipped by 5 bases and J by 2 bases, with 18 bases between them. The CDR3 loop reads CASSIQAGSGQETQYF. The CDR3 nucleotides read TGTGCCAGCAGTATACAGGCAGGGTCAGGACAAGAGACCCAGTACTTC.

The chain carries TRBV18 and TRBJ1-1, with D hard to call. The CDR3 runs to 14 residues. Deletions cut 1 base from V and 1 base from J, with 7 bases between. CDR1 and CDR2 (germline): KGHSH, LQKENI. CDR3 sequence reads: CASSPLIGNTEAFF. CDR3 in DNA: TGTGCCAGCTCACCACTGATAGGGAACACTGAAGCTTTCTTT.

In this sample, this clone turned up many times. The gene calls are TRBV6-5 and TRBJ1-2, with D unresolved. The germline gives CDR1 MNHEY, CDR2 SVGAGI. This CDR3 contains 15 residues. V dropped 5 bases and J dropped 6 bases, with 19 bases sitting between them. CDR3 loop: CASSGVGPTSDGYTF. The CDR3 coding sequence is TGTGCCAGCAGTGGCGTAGGACCGACCTCAGATGGCTACACCTTC.

A few counts support this clone. The V gene is TRBV25-1, the J gene TRBJ1-1, with TRBD1 as a possible D gene (5 bases). V lost 5 bases to trimming and J lost 1 base, with 17 bases between them. In germline, CDR1 is MGHDK, CDR2 SYGVNS. The CDR3 has 16 amino acids. Written as DNA, the CDR3 is TGTGCCAGCAGTCAAATCTCCGGAGGGGAGAACACTGAAGCTTTCTTT. Protein: CASSQISGGENTEAFF.

The rearrangement joins TRBV5-4 to TRBJ1-2, with a possible D match to TRBD1 (5 bases). The ends were cut back, 4 bases at V and 1 base at J, with 8 bases in the middle. Germline V CDR1 and CDR2: SGHNT, YYREEE (reference sequence). The CDR3 contains 13 residues. The CDR3 reads CASSSRDNYGYTF. DNA of the CDR3: TGTGCCAGCAGCAGCAGGGATAACTATGGCTACACCTTC.